This T cell receptor beta chain was sequenced for a study of T cells after posttransplantation cyclophosphamide. Sequenced by immunoSEQ multiplex PCR; TCRdb stores in-frame clones only, minus some. Among some 17,000 clones, about 77% were seen once, and the ten largest hold roughly 31%. A marrow graft followed busulfan-fludarabine conditioning, with cyclophosphamide on days +3 and +4. The CDR3 loop spans 13 amino acids. Trimming left V 5 bases short and J 7 bases short, with 12 bases between. Germline V CDR1 and CDR2: SGHAT, FQNNGV. Points on this clone: Its antigen remains unidentified.

Study-wide findings and caveats: Later blood repertoires were often dominated by clones from the donor CD8+ memory compartment. Skin or GI-infiltrating T cells shared few TRB sequences with blood. After PTCy, TRB diversity resembled that of CNI/methotrexate controls.

The specimen was CD8+ T cells sorted from PBMCs, collected just over 1,900 days after a stem cell transplant with posttransplant cyclophosphamide. This chain links TRBV11-2 with TRBJ1-5; the D is unclear. This receptor was obtained from a female patient between 40 and 50 years old who received an allogeneic stem cell transplant from a related donor, was CMV-positive, and had no GVHD. Some of these T cells may belong to the graft donor. Here the CDR3 reads CASSGPRPQPQHF. CDR3 in DNA: TGTGCCAGCAGCGGGCCGAGACCGCAGCCCCAGCATTTT. Together with reference TRBV11-2 and TRBJ1-5, the CDR3 gives the full variable domain: EAGVAQSPRYKIIEKRQSVAFWCNPISGHATLYWYQQILGQGPKLLIQFQNNGVVDDSQLPKDRFSAERLKGVDSTLKIQPAKLEDSAVYLCASSGPRPQPQHFGDGTRLSIL.